Listed below are T cell receptor beta chains from one sample, sequenced in a study of shared clonotypes between healthy human individuals. Repertoires were generated with immunoSEQ multiplex PCR, while TCRdb's copy carries only in-frame clones and drops some. Of under 200,000 clones in the sample, roughly 93% were seen once. Sequenced sample: naive CD4+ T cells sorted from blood. The receptors here all came from a woman under 40 in good health. The CDR3 runs from the conserved cysteine through the conserved F or W. Each record gives: V gene, D gene, J gene, clone size, CDR3 DNA, CDR3 protein. D genes are given only for firm matches. Only some rows state a clone size, as once, few, many or a class for expanded clones.

v_call: TRBV30; d_call: .; j_call: TRBJ1-6; clone_size: .; cdr3_nt: TGTGCCTGGAGTTTGGGTTGGGGGAATTCACCCCTCCACTTT; cdr3_aa: CAWSLGWGNSPLHF
v_call: TRBV2; d_call: .; j_call: TRBJ2-5; clone_size: .; cdr3_nt: TGTGCCAGCAGTGAAGCTGGGGGGCGAGAGACCCAGTACTTC; cdr3_aa: CASSEAGGRETQYF
v_call: TRBV19; d_call: .; j_call: TRBJ1-5; clone_size: .; cdr3_nt: TGTGCCAGTAGCCGGCCGGTTTCGAACAATCAGCCCCAGCATTTT; cdr3_aa: CASSRPVSNNQPQHF
v_call: TRBV5-4; d_call: .; j_call: TRBJ1-3; clone_size: .; cdr3_nt: TGTGCCAGCAGCTTGGCAGGAGCTGGAAACACCATATATTTT; cdr3_aa: CASSLAGAGNTIYF
v_call: TRBV28; d_call: .; j_call: TRBJ1-4; clone_size: once; cdr3_nt: TGTGCCAGCAGCCCACCGGTGCCAATTAATGAAAAACTGTTTTTT; cdr3_aa: CASSPPVPINEKLFF
v_call: TRBV7-2; d_call: TRBD1; j_call: TRBJ1-6; clone_size: once; cdr3_nt: TGTGCCAGCAGCCCAACAGGGGGCGGTAATTCACCCCTCCACTTT; cdr3_aa: CASSPTGGGNSPLHF
v_call: TRBV28; d_call: .; j_call: TRBJ1-5; clone_size: .; cdr3_nt: TGTGCCAGCAGTGGCGGACAGCGGGATCAGCCCCAGCATTTT; cdr3_aa: CASSGGQRDQPQHF
v_call: TRBV28; d_call: TRBD1; j_call: TRBJ1-6; clone_size: .; cdr3_nt: TGTGCCAGCAGTTTAAGTGGCAGGGGGAATTCACCCCTCCACTTT; cdr3_aa: CASSLSGRGNSPLHF
v_call: TRBV27; d_call: .; j_call: TRBJ2-1; clone_size: .; cdr3_nt: TGTGCCAGCAGCCGAATTGCGGGGCTAGCCTACAATGAGCAGTTCTTC; cdr3_aa: CASSRIAGLAYNEQFF
v_call: TRBV27; d_call: .; j_call: TRBJ2-7; clone_size: .; cdr3_nt: TGTGCCAGCAGTTTGAGAATACCGGCAGACGAGCAGTACTTC; cdr3_aa: CASSLRIPADEQYF
v_call: TRBV18; d_call: .; j_call: TRBJ2-7; clone_size: once; cdr3_nt: TGTGCCAGCTCACCGGCGTGGGCAGGCAATCGCTACGAGCAGTACTTC; cdr3_aa: CASSPAWAGNRYEQYF
v_call: TRBV5-4; d_call: .; j_call: TRBJ1-1; clone_size: .; cdr3_nt: TGTGCCAGCAGCGTCGGGGGGGCTCAGAACACTGAAGCTTTCTTT; cdr3_aa: CASSVGGAQNTEAFF
v_call: TRBV5-6; d_call: TRBD1; j_call: TRBJ2-7; clone_size: .; cdr3_nt: TGTGCCAGCAGCCCGGGGTCGGACAGGGCAGCCGAGCAGTACTTC; cdr3_aa: CASSPGSDRAAEQYF
v_call: TRBV4-1; d_call: .; j_call: TRBJ1-5; clone_size: .; cdr3_nt: TGCGCCAGCAGCCAAGAGGAGGACCAGCCCCAGCATTTT; cdr3_aa: CASSQEEDQPQHF
v_call: TRBV7-9; d_call: TRBD1; j_call: TRBJ2-7; clone_size: .; cdr3_nt: TGTGCCAGCAGCTTGTGGGACAGGACCTACGAGCAGTACTTC; cdr3_aa: CASSLWDRTYEQYF
v_call: TRBV28; d_call: .; j_call: TRBJ2-3; clone_size: .; cdr3_nt: TGTGCCAGCAGTTTGACCGGGACTAGCACAGATACGCAGTATTTT; cdr3_aa: CASSLTGTSTDTQYF
v_call: TRBV5-1; d_call: TRBD1; j_call: TRBJ2-7; clone_size: .; cdr3_nt: TGCGCCAGCAGCACGCCCGGGACAGGGGACGAGCAGTACTTC; cdr3_aa: CASSTPGTGDEQYF
v_call: TRBV6-1; d_call: .; j_call: TRBJ1-5; clone_size: .; cdr3_nt: TGTGCCACCGGGGGGGAGGCGTGGGGTCAGCCCCAGCATTTT; cdr3_aa: CATGGEAWGQPQHF
v_call: TRBV7-2; d_call: .; j_call: TRBJ2-7; clone_size: .; cdr3_nt: TGTGCCAGCAGCTTAGCCCGGGACACTTTCTACGAGCAGTACTTC; cdr3_aa: CASSLARDTFYEQYF
v_call: TRBV18; d_call: TRBD2; j_call: TRBJ2-5; clone_size: .; cdr3_nt: TGTGCCAGCTCACGGACTAGCGGGGAGACCCAGTACTTC; cdr3_aa: CASSRTSGETQYF
v_call: TRBV28; d_call: .; j_call: TRBJ1-5; clone_size: .; cdr3_nt: TGTGCCAGCAGGGGGAGTCCCAATCAGCCCCAGCATTTT; cdr3_aa: CASRGSPNQPQHF
v_call: TRBV5-1; d_call: .; j_call: TRBJ2-1; clone_size: .; cdr3_nt: TGCGCCAGCAGCTTGTTGGGACTGCCCAATGAGCAGTTCTTC; cdr3_aa: CASSLLGLPNEQFF
v_call: TRBV5-1; d_call: .; j_call: TRBJ2-1; clone_size: .; cdr3_nt: TGCGCCAGCAGCTTGGAAGGGAATGAGCAGTTCTTC; cdr3_aa: CASSLEGNEQFF
v_call: TRBV11-2; d_call: .; j_call: TRBJ2-6; clone_size: .; cdr3_nt: TGTGCCAGCAGGTATTACACCTCTGGGGCCAACGTCCTGACTTTC; cdr3_aa: CASRYYTSGANVLTF
v_call: TRBV2; d_call: .; j_call: TRBJ1-2; clone_size: once; cdr3_nt: TGTGCCAGCACTACTAACGGACAAGTCTATGGCTACACCTTC; cdr3_aa: CASTTNGQVYGYTF
v_call: TRBV5-6; d_call: TRBD2; j_call: TRBJ2-7; clone_size: .; cdr3_nt: TGTGCCAGCAGCGCGCCTAGCGGGAGAACGTACGAGCAGTACTTC; cdr3_aa: CASSAPSGRTYEQYF
v_call: TRBV9; d_call: TRBD2; j_call: TRBJ2-7; clone_size: .; cdr3_nt: TGTGCCAGCGGGCCGGGACTAGCGGGACTCAACTCCTACGAGCAGTACTTC; cdr3_aa: CASGPGLAGLNSYEQYF
v_call: TRBV11-1; d_call: .; j_call: TRBJ2-7; clone_size: .; cdr3_nt: TGTGCCAGCAGCTTAACGGCAGGGACCACCTACGAGCAGTACTTC; cdr3_aa: CASSLTAGTTYEQYF
v_call: TRBV6-1; d_call: .; j_call: TRBJ2-7; clone_size: few; cdr3_nt: TGTGCCAGCAATAGGGGATACGAGCAGTACTTC; cdr3_aa: CASNRGYEQYF
v_call: TRBV28; d_call: .; j_call: TRBJ1-6; clone_size: .; cdr3_nt: TGTGCCAGCAGCCAGAGTCATTCACCCCTCCACTTT; cdr3_aa: CASSQSHSPLHF
v_call: TRBV7-9; d_call: TRBD2; j_call: TRBJ2-4; clone_size: .; cdr3_nt: TGTGCCAGCGGGCCCCGCGATAGCGGGGGGGCCAAAAACATTCAGTACTTC; cdr3_aa: CASGPRDSGGAKNIQYF
v_call: TRBV5-6; d_call: .; j_call: TRBJ1-2; clone_size: .; cdr3_nt: TGTGCCAGCAGCTTTTTAAAGGGCTATGGCTACACCTTC; cdr3_aa: CASSFLKGYGYTF
v_call: TRBV4-1; d_call: TRBD2; j_call: TRBJ2-5; clone_size: .; cdr3_nt: TGCGCCAGCAGTCCAAGCCCCTCGATTAGCGGGAGGTACTTC; cdr3_aa: CASSPSPSISGRYF
v_call: TRBV7-3; d_call: TRBD1; j_call: TRBJ1-3; clone_size: .; cdr3_nt: TGTGCCAGCAGCACAGGGGGGTCTGGAAACACCATATATTTT; cdr3_aa: CASSTGGSGNTIYF
v_call: TRBV2; d_call: .; j_call: TRBJ2-7; clone_size: .; cdr3_nt: TGTGCCAGCAGTGACTCAAGCATCCACGAGCAGTACTTC; cdr3_aa: CASSDSSIHEQYF
v_call: TRBV7-9; d_call: TRBD1; j_call: TRBJ2-7; clone_size: .; cdr3_nt: TGTGCCAGCAGCTCCACAGGGGGCAGCTCCTACGAGCAGTACTTC; cdr3_aa: CASSSTGGSSYEQYF
v_call: TRBV11-1; d_call: TRBD2; j_call: TRBJ2-7; clone_size: .; cdr3_nt: TGTGCCAGCAGCTTAATTCTAGCGGGAGCCAACGAGCAGTACTTC; cdr3_aa: CASSLILAGANEQYF
v_call: TRBV4-1; d_call: TRBD1; j_call: TRBJ1-2; clone_size: .; cdr3_nt: TGCGCCAGCAGCCAAGCGGCGACAGGGCAGGGCTACACCTTC; cdr3_aa: CASSQAATGQGYTF
v_call: TRBV11-2; d_call: .; j_call: TRBJ2-7; clone_size: .; cdr3_nt: TGTGCCAGCAGCTTGATGTACGAGCAGTACTTC; cdr3_aa: CASSLMYEQYF
v_call: TRBV18; d_call: TRBD2; j_call: TRBJ2-7; clone_size: .; cdr3_nt: TGTGCCAGCTCGGCCAGCGGGAGGGCCTTATACGAGCAGTACTTC; cdr3_aa: CASSASGRALYEQYF
v_call: TRBV30; d_call: TRBD2; j_call: TRBJ2-7; clone_size: .; cdr3_nt: TGTGCCTGTCGGACTAGCGGCTTCTCCTACGAGCAGTACTTC; cdr3_aa: CACRTSGFSYEQYF
v_call: TRBV28; d_call: .; j_call: TRBJ1-1; clone_size: once; cdr3_nt: TGTGCCAGCAGTTTTGACGGATTGAACACTGAAGCTTTCTTT; cdr3_aa: CASSFDGLNTEAFF
v_call: TRBV4-2; d_call: TRBD2; j_call: TRBJ2-7; clone_size: .; cdr3_nt: TGTGCCAGCAGCCAAGATCTATCGGGACTAGCGGGAGGGGCCTACGAGCAGTACTTC; cdr3_aa: CASSQDLSGLAGGAYEQYF
v_call: TRBV30; d_call: .; j_call: TRBJ2-7; clone_size: .; cdr3_nt: TGTGCCTGGGGCCTATCCTACGAGCAGTACTTC; cdr3_aa: CAWGLSYEQYF
v_call: TRBV5-1; d_call: .; j_call: TRBJ1-2; clone_size: .; cdr3_nt: TGCGCCAGCAGTAGTGTGTCCCTAGGGGACTATGGCTACACCTTC; cdr3_aa: CASSSVSLGDYGYTF
v_call: TRBV27; d_call: TRBD2; j_call: TRBJ2-1; clone_size: .; cdr3_nt: TGTGCCAGCAGTCCCCGCCCTAGGCGGGAGCTTGAGCAGTTCTTC; cdr3_aa: CASSPRPRRELEQFF
v_call: TRBV21-1; d_call: .; j_call: TRBJ2-1; clone_size: .; cdr3_nt: TGTGCCAGCAGCATGCCGCCGGGACTAGCGGGAGAGGAGCAGTTCTTC; cdr3_aa: CASSMPPGLAGEEQFF
v_call: TRBV28; d_call: TRBD1; j_call: TRBJ1-4; clone_size: .; cdr3_nt: TGTGCCAGCAGTTCGGGACAGGGATGGGGAACTAATGAAAAACTGTTTTTT; cdr3_aa: CASSSGQGWGTNEKLFF
v_call: TRBV10-1; d_call: TRBD2; j_call: TRBJ2-7; clone_size: .; cdr3_nt: TGCGCCAGCGGTATAGCGGGAGGCCCGAGCTCCTACGAGCAGTACTTC; cdr3_aa: CASGIAGGPSSYEQYF
v_call: TRBV2; d_call: .; j_call: TRBJ2-1; clone_size: .; cdr3_nt: TGTGCCAGCACTATGGACAGCTACAATGAGCAGTTCTTC; cdr3_aa: CASTMDSYNEQFF
v_call: TRBV28; d_call: TRBD2; j_call: TRBJ2-6; clone_size: .; cdr3_nt: TGTGCCAGCAGTCAGCTAGCGGGAACTGGGGCCAACGTCCTGACTTTC; cdr3_aa: CASSQLAGTGANVLTF
v_call: TRBV5-6; d_call: .; j_call: TRBJ2-6; clone_size: .; cdr3_nt: TGTGCCAGCAGCTTTTCTGGGTCTGGGGCCAACGTCCTGACTTTC; cdr3_aa: CASSFSGSGANVLTF
v_call: TRBV6-6; d_call: TRBD1; j_call: TRBJ1-2; clone_size: .; cdr3_nt: TGTGCCAGCAGTTCGACAGGGTATGACTATGGCTACACCTTC; cdr3_aa: CASSSTGYDYGYTF
v_call: TRBV5-6; d_call: TRBD1; j_call: TRBJ1-2; clone_size: once; cdr3_nt: TGTGCCAGCAGCACCGACAGGGGAGGTTATGGCTACACCTTC; cdr3_aa: CASSTDRGGYGYTF
v_call: TRBV6-5; d_call: .; j_call: TRBJ2-2; clone_size: .; cdr3_nt: TGTGCCAGCAGCCTACGTCATACCGGGGAGCTGTTTTTT; cdr3_aa: CASSLRHTGELFF
v_call: TRBV19; d_call: TRBD2; j_call: TRBJ2-7; clone_size: few; cdr3_nt: TGTGCCAGTAGCAAGACTAGCGGTGGTACTGAGCAGTACTTC; cdr3_aa: CASSKTSGGTEQYF
v_call: TRBV29-1; d_call: .; j_call: TRBJ2-5; clone_size: once; cdr3_nt: TGCAGCGTTGAAGATCGGGGCAGAGCGGAGACCCAGTACTTC; cdr3_aa: CSVEDRGRAETQYF
v_call: TRBV30; d_call: .; j_call: TRBJ1-2; clone_size: .; cdr3_nt: TGTGCCTGGAGTGCTTTGGGACTGAGAGCTAACTATGGCTACACCTTC; cdr3_aa: CAWSALGLRANYGYTF
v_call: TRBV4-1; d_call: .; j_call: TRBJ1-3; clone_size: .; cdr3_nt: TGCGCCAGCAGCCAAGCCTTACGCCGCTCTGGAAACACCATATATTTT; cdr3_aa: CASSQALRRSGNTIYF
v_call: TRBV4-1; d_call: .; j_call: TRBJ2-1; clone_size: .; cdr3_nt: TGCGCCAGCAGCCAAGGCCCGAAGGGACAACTAAAGTTCTTC; cdr3_aa: CASSQGPKGQLKFF